A selection of T cell receptor beta chains follows, all from one sample in a study of T cells in Graves' hyperthyroidism and ophthalmopathy. MiXCR, run by TCRdb on the multiplex PCR reads, gives a single entry per CDR3 protein. The sample has about half a million distinct CDR3 sequences; around a fifth are singletons. The specimen was blood. The receptors come from a woman in her sixties or seventies with Graves' ophthalmopathy. The CDR3 runs from the conserved cysteine through the conserved F or W. A D gene is named only where the DNA matches it firmly. Clone size, where shown, is once, few, many, or a class for clones that have expanded.

j_gene | abundance | v_gene | d_gene | CDR3aa | CDR3nt
TRBJ2-1 | - | TRBV19 | TRBD2 | CASCSQTGTRVNNEQFF | TGTGCCAGTTGTTCCCAGACCGGGACTAGGGTTAACAATGAGCAGTTCTTC
TRBJ2-7 | - | TRBV12-3/TRBV12-4 | - | CASSLRGGPSYEQYF | TGTGCCAGCAGTTTGAGGGGGGGGCCTTCCTACGAGCAGTACTTC
TRBJ1-1 | few | TRBV7-9 | - | CASSLEVGLNTEAFF | TGTGCCAGCAGCTTAGAAGTAGGGCTGAACACTGAAGCTTTCTTT
TRBJ1-4 | many | TRBV5-1 | - | CASSSRDKGEKLFF | TGCGCCAGCAGCTCCCGGGATAAGGGCGAAAAACTGTTTTTT
TRBJ2-2 | few | TRBV28 | - | CASTGAVGELFF | TGTGCCAGCACTGGGGCGGTCGGGGAGCTGTTTTTT
TRBJ2-3 | few | TRBV19 | TRBD1 | CASSIGQGPPDTQYF | TGTGCCAGTAGTATTGGACAGGGCCCACCAGATACGCAGTATTTT
TRBJ1-2 | many | TRBV20-1 | - | CSARDRRGLIYGYTF | TGCAGTGCTAGAGATCGGAGGGGACTTATTTATGGCTACACCTTC
TRBJ2-5 | many | TRBV7-2 | - | CASSRTGIDETQYF | TGTGCCAGCAGCCGCACAGGGATCGATGAGACCCAGTACTTC
TRBJ1-2 | - | TRBV29-1 | TRBD1 | CSGGGGTGYGYTF | TGCAGCGGGGGGGGAGGGACAGGTTATGGCTACACCTTC
TRBJ2-3 | many | TRBV6-2/TRBV6-3 | TRBD2 | CASVTAGVPDTQYF | TGTGCCAGCGTCACCGCGGGAGTCCCAGATACGCAGTATTTT
TRBJ1-2 | - | TRBV20-1 | - | CSARDLGVKDGYTF | TGCAGTGCTAGAGATCTTGGAGTTAAGGATGGCTACACCTTC
TRBJ2-5 | - | TRBV7-9 | - | CASRLVGRPETQYF | TGTGCCAGCAGGTTAGTCGGCCGGCCAGAGACCCAGTACTTC
TRBJ2-7 | - | TRBV6-1 | - | CASSESSGEQYF | TGTGCCAGCAGTGAAAGCAGCGGCGAGCAGTACTTC
TRBJ1-3 | few | TRBV12-3/TRBV12-4 | TRBD1 | CASREQGTHSGNTIYF | TGTGCCAGCAGGGAACAGGGGACCCACTCTGGAAACACCATATATTTT
TRBJ2-3 | - | TRBV5-1 | - | CASSSQGASAVDTQYF | TGCGCCAGCAGCTCTCAAGGGGCTAGCGCAGTAGATACGCAGTATTTT
TRBJ2-4 | - | TRBV20-1 | - | CSARDFQGGNGYIQYF | TGCAGTGCTAGAGATTTTCAGGGGGGCAATGGGTACATTCAGTACTTC
TRBJ2-1 | - | TRBV7-3 | TRBD1 | CASSLSGQGWNEQFF | TGTGCCAGCAGCTTATCGGGACAGGGTTGGAATGAGCAGTTCTTC
TRBJ2-7 | - | TRBV7-9 | TRBD2 | CASSSSGLATNTYEQYF | TGTGCCAGCAGCTCGTCAGGACTAGCGACCAATACCTACGAGCAGTACTTC
TRBJ2-7 | - | TRBV4-3 | - | CASSQGADGLYEQYF | TGCGCCAGCAGCCAAGGTGCAGACGGACTCTACGAGCAGTACTTC
TRBJ2-7 | - | TRBV29-1 | - | CSVRPGVEQYF | TGCAGCGTCAGACCGGGGGTCGAGCAGTACTTC
TRBJ2-2 | many | TRBV11-2 | - | CASSLEPGVTGELFF | TGTGCCAGCAGCTTAGAACCAGGGGTCACCGGGGAGCTGTTTTTT
TRBJ1-6 | - | TRBV7-2 | - | CASSLGTSGNSPLHF | TGTGCCAGCAGCTTGGGGACCAGTGGGAATTCACCCCTCCACTTT
TRBJ1-3 | few | TRBV11-2 | - | CASSLTVPASGNTIYF | TGTGCCAGCAGCTTGACGGTACCCGCTTCTGGAAACACCATATATTTT
TRBJ2-7 | few | TRBV10-3 | TRBD1 | CAISEPGAQGAGEQYF | TGTGCCATCAGTGAACCCGGGGCTCAGGGGGCGGGGGAGCAGTACTTC
TRBJ2-2 | - | TRBV19 | TRBD2 | CASSIYALAANTGELFF | TGTGCCAGTAGTATCTACGCGCTAGCGGCGAACACCGGGGAGCTGTTTTTT
TRBJ1-1 | few | TRBV6-1 | - | CAVSGDMNTEAFF | TGTGCCGTATCAGGGGACATGAACACTGAAGCTTTCTTT
TRBJ1-6 | - | TRBV11-2 | - | CASSLPSYNSPLHF | TGTGCCAGCAGCTTACCCTCCTATAATTCACCCCTCCACTTT
TRBJ2-2 | - | TRBV7-2 | TRBD2 | CASSLGASGMGPGELFF | TGTGCCAGCAGCTTAGGGGCTAGCGGGATGGGACCCGGGGAGCTGTTTTTT
TRBJ2-1 | few | TRBV30 | TRBD2 | CAAAGGPSGHNEQFF | TGTGCCGCGGCGGGAGGGCCTTCGGGGCACAATGAGCAGTTCTTC
TRBJ1-6 | - | TRBV20-1 | - | CSARLRGGPLHF | TGCAGTGCTAGGCTGCGGGGGGGACCCCTCCACTTT
TRBJ1-1 | many | TRBV6-1 | - | CASSGLYTEAFF | TGTGCCAGCAGTGGGTTGTACACTGAAGCTTTCTTT
TRBJ1-6 | - | TRBV3-1 | - | CASSQLENSPLHF | TGTGCCAGCAGCCAATTGGAGAATTCACCCCTCCACTTT
TRBJ1-2 | - | TRBV5-5 | - | CASSRPQGFDGYTF | TGTGCCAGCAGCCGCCCACAGGGTTTTGACGGCTACACCTTC
TRBJ1-5 | few | TRBV20-1 | TRBD1 | CSARETGGGNQPQHF | TGCAGTGCTAGAGAAACAGGGGGAGGCAATCAGCCCCAGCATTTT
TRBJ2-5 | - | TRBV6-4 | - | CASSANSLETQYF | TGTGCCAGCAGTGCCAACTCGTTGGAGACCCAGTACTTC
TRBJ1-1 | many | TRBV28 | TRBD1 | CASSPGTVNTEAFF | TGTGCCAGCAGTCCTGGGACAGTGAACACTGAAGCTTTCTTT
TRBJ2-7 | many | TRBV11-2 | - | CASSWDSGEQYF | TGTGCCAGCAGTTGGGATAGCGGCGAGCAGTACTTC
TRBJ1-2 | - | TRBV7-3 | - | CASSSTGPSNYGYTF | TGTGCCAGCAGCTCGACAGGACCTTCCAACTATGGCTACACCTTC
TRBJ1-5 | many | TRBV28 | - | CASSLYLSSNQPQHF | TGTGCCAGCAGTTTGTACCTCTCTAGCAATCAGCCCCAGCATTTT
TRBJ2-3 | - | TRBV20-1 | - | CSARFQNADTQYF | TGCAGTGCTAGATTCCAAAATGCAGATACGCAGTATTTT
TRBJ2-3 | few | TRBV7-9 | - | CASSLERSGDTQYF | TGTGCCAGCAGCTTGGAACGGTCAGGGGATACGCAGTATTTT
TRBJ2-5 | few | TRBV15 | - | CATSRTVQETQYF | TGTGCCACCAGCAGGACAGTTCAAGAGACCCAGTACTTC
TRBJ2-7 | few | TRBV18 | - | CASSPLPRDEQYF | TGTGCCAGCTCACCCCTTCCGAGGGACGAGCAGTACTTC
TRBJ2-2 | - | TRBV19 | TRBD2 | CASSMFRTSVGTGELFF | TGTGCCAGTAGTATGTTTCGGACTAGCGTCGGCACCGGGGAGCTGTTTTTT
TRBJ2-7 | - | TRBV7-6 | - | CASSLGYGGEQYF | TGTGCCAGCAGCTTAGGATACGGCGGCGAGCAGTACTTC
TRBJ2-5 | - | TRBV20-1 | - | CSARPGRAATQYF | TGCAGTGCTCGACCCGGGCGAGCCGCGACCCAGTACTTC
TRBJ2-2 | - | TRBV28 | - | CASSSLAGRGTGELFF | TGTGCCAGCAGTTCCTTGGCGGGACGTGGGACCGGGGAGCTGTTTTTT
TRBJ1-3 | - | TRBV19 | TRBD1 | CASRPAGTGASGNTIYF | TGTGCCAGTAGGCCAGCCGGGACAGGGGCGTCCGGAAACACCATATATTTT
TRBJ2-1 | few | TRBV20-1 | TRBD2 | CSAGTRGNEQFF | TGCAGTGCCGGGACTAGAGGCAATGAGCAGTTCTTC
TRBJ2-1 | - | TRBV12-3/TRBV12-4 | - | CASSSYNNEQFF | TGTGCCAGCAGTTCCTATAACAATGAGCAGTTCTTC
TRBJ1-2 | - | TRBV20-1 | TRBD1 | CSARWTGGGYGYTF | TGCAGTGCTAGATGGACAGGGGGAGGCTATGGCTACACCTTC
TRBJ2-1 | - | TRBV19 | - | CASSRQNEQFF | TGTGCCAGTTCTCGACAGAATGAGCAGTTCTTC
TRBJ2-7 | few | TRBV2 | TRBD1 | CASRMTGQGDYEQYF | TGTGCCAGCAGGATGACGGGACAGGGGGACTACGAGCAGTACTTC
TRBJ2-6 | - | TRBV30 | - | CASRRTANSGANVLTF | TGTGCCTCCCGTCGGACAGCTAACTCTGGGGCCAACGTCCTGACTTTC
TRBJ2-7 | - | TRBV7-8 | TRBD2 | CASSLMVGLAGVEQYF | TGTGCCAGCAGCTTAATGGTCGGACTAGCGGGAGTCGAGCAGTACTTC
TRBJ2-1 | many | TRBV2 | TRBD1 | CASRTDRTSYNEQFF | TGTGCCAGCAGGACGGACAGGACCAGCTACAATGAGCAGTTCTTC
TRBJ1-4 | - | TRBV7-9 | - | CASSSRTLGGNEKLFF | TGTGCCAGCAGCTCGAGGACCCTTGGGGGTAATGAAAAACTGTTTTTT
TRBJ1-2 | - | TRBV3-1 | - | CASSQAGHGYTF | TGTGCCAGCAGCCAAGCAGGTCATGGCTACACCTTC